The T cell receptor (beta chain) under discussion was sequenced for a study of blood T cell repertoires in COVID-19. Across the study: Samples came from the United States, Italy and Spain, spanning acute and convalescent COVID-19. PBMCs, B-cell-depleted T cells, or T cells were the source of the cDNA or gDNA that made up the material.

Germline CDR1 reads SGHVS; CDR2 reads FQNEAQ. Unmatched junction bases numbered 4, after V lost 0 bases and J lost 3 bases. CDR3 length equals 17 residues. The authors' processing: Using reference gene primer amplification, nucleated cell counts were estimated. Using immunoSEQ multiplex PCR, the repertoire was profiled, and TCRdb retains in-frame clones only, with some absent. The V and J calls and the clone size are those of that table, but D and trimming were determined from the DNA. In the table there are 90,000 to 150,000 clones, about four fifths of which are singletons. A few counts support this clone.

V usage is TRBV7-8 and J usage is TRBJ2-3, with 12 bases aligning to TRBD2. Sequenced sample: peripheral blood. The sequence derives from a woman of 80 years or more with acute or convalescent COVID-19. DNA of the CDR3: TGTGCCAGCAGCTTAGCTCGGCTAGCGGGAGGGACAGATACGCAGTATTTT. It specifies CASSLARLAGGTDTQYF. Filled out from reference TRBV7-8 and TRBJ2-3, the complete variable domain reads GAGVSQSPRYKVAKRGQDVALRCDPISGHVSLFWYQQALGQGPEFLTYFQNEAQLDKSGLPSDRFFAERPEGSVSTLKIQRTQQEDSAVYLCASSLARLAGGTDTQYFGPGTRLTVL.